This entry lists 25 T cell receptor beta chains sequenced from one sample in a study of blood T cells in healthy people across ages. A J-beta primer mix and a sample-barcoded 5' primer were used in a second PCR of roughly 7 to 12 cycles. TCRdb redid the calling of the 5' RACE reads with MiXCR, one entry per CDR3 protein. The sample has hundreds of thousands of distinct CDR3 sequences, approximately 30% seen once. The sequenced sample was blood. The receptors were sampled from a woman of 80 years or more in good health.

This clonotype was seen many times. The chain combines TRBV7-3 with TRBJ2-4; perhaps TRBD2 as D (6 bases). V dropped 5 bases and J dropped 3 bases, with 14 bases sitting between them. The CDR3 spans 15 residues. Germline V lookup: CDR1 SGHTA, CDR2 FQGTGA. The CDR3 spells CASSPGYGGKNIQYF. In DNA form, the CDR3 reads TGTGCCAGCAGCCCAGGGTACGGGGGCAAAAACATTCAGTACTTC.

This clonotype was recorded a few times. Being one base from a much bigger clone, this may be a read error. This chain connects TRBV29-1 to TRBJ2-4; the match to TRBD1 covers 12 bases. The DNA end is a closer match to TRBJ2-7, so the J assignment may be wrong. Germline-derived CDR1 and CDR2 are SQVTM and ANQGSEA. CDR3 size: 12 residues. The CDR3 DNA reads TGCAGCGGGAGGGGACAGGGGGCCGAGCAGTACTTC. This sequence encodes CSGRGQGAEQYF.

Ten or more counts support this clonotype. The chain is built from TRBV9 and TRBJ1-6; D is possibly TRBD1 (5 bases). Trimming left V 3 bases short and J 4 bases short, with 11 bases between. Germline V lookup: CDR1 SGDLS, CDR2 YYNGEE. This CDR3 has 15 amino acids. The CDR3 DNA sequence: TGTGCCAGCAGCGCCGGGACGGTTTATAATTCACCCCTCCACTTT. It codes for CASSAGTVYNSPLHF.

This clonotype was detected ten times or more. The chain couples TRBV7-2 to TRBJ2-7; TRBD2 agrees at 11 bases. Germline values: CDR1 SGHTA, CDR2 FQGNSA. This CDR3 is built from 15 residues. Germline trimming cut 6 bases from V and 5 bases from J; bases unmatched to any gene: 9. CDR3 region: CASSFFSGGADEQYF. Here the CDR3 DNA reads TGTGCCAGCAGTTTCTTTAGCGGGGGGGCCGACGAGCAGTACTTC.

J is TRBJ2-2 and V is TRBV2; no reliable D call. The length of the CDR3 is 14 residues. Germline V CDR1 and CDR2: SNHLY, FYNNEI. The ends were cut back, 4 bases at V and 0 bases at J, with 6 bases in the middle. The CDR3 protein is CASSVSSNTGELFF. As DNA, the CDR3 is TGTGCCAGCAGTGTTTCCTCGAACACCGGGGAGCTGTTTTTT.

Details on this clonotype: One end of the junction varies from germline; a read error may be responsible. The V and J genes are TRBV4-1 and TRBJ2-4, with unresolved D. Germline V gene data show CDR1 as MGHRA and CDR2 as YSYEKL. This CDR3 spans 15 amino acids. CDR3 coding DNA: TGTGCCAGCAGCCAAGTACGGTGGGCCAAAAACATTCAGTACTTC. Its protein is CASSQVRWAKNIQYF.

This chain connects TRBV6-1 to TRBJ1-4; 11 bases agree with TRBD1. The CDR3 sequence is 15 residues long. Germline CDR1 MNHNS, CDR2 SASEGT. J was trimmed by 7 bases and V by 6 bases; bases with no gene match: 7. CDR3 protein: CASRSPGTGGEKLFF. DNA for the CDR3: TGTGCCAGCAGGAGCCCCGGGACAGGGGGTGAAAAACTGTTTTTT.

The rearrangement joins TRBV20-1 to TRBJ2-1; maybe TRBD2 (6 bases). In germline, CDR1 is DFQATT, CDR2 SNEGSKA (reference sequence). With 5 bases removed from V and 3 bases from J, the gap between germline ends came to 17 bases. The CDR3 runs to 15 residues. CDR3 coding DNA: TGCAGTGCTGCCCCCCCGGGGGTCTTCTACAATGAGCAGTTCTTC. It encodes CSAAPPGVFYNEQFF.

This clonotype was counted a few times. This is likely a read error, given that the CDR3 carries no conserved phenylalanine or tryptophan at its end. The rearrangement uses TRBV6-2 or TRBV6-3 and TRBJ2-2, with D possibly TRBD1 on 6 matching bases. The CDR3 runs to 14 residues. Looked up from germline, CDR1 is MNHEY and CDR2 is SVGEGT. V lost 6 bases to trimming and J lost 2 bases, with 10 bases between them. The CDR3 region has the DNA TGTGCCAGCAGACCGACAGGCAACACCGGGGAGCTGTTTGTT. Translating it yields CASRPTGNTGELFV.

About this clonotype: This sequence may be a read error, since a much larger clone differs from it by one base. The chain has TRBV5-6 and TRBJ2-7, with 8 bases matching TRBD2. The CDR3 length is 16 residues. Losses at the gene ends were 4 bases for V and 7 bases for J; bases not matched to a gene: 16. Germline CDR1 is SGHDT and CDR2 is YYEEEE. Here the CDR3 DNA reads TGTGCCAGCAGCATCCGGGGCCTAGCGGGTACGAATGAGCAGTACTTC. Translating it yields CASSIRGLAGTNEQYF.

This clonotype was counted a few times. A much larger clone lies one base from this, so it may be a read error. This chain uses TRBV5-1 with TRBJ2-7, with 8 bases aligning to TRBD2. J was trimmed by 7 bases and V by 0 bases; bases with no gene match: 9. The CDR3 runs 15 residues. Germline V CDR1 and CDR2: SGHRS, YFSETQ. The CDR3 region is CASSLVGGGNNEQYF. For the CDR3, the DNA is TGCGCCAGCAGCTTGGTTGGCGGGGGGAATAATGAGCAGTACTTC.

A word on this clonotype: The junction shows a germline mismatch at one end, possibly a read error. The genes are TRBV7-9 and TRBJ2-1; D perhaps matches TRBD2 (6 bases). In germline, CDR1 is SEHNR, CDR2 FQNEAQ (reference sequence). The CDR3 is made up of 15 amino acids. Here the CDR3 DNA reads TGTGCCGGCAGCTTAGCCGGGACTCAATACAATGAGCAGCTCTTC. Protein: CAGSLAGTQYNEQLF.

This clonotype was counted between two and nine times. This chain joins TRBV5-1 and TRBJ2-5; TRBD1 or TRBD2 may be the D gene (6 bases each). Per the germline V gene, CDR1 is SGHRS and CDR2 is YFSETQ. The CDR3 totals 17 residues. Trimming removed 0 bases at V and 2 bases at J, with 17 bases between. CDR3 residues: CASSLASGAVQQETQYF. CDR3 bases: TGCGCCAGCAGCTTGGCCTCGGGGGCTGTTCAACAAGAGACCCAGTACTTC. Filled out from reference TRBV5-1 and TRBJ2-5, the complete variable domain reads KAGVTQTPRYLIKTRGQQVTLSCSPISGHRSVSWYQQTPGQGLQFLFEYFSETQRNKGNFPGRFSGRQFSNSRSEMNVSTLELGDSALYLCASSLASGAVQQETQYFGPGTRLLVL.

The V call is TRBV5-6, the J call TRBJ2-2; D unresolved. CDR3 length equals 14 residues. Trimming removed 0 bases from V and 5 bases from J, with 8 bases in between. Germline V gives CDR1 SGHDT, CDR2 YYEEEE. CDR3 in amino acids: CASSLVRRTGELFF. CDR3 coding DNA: TGTGCCAGCAGCTTGGTTCGCAGGACCGGGGAGCTGTTTTTT.

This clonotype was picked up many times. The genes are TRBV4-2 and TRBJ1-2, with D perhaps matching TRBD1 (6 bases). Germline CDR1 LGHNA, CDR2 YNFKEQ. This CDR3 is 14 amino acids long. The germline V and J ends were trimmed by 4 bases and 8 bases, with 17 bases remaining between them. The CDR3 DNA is TGTGCCAGCAGCCCCAGGGGCGGGACTAACGGCTACACCTTC. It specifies CASSPRGGTNGYTF.

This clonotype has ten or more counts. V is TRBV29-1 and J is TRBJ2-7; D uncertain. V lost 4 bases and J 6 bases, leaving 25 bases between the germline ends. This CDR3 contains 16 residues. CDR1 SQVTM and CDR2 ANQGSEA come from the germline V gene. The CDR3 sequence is CSVGAEGISFPFEQYF. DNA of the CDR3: TGCAGCGTTGGGGCGGAAGGGATCTCTTTCCCCTTCGAGCAGTACTTC.

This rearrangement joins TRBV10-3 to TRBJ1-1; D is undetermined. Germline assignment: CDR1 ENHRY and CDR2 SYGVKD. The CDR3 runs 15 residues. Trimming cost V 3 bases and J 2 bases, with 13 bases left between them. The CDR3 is CAISDPAGANTEAFF. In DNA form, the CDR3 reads TGTGCCATCAGTGACCCGGCAGGCGCCAACACTGAAGCTTTCTTT.

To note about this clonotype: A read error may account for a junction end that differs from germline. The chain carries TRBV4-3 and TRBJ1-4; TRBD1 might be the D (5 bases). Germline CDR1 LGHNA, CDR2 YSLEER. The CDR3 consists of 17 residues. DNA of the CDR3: TGCGCCAGAAGCCAAGAGATGACCCAGGGAACTAATGAAAAACTGTTTTTT. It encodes CARSQEMTQGTNEKLFF.

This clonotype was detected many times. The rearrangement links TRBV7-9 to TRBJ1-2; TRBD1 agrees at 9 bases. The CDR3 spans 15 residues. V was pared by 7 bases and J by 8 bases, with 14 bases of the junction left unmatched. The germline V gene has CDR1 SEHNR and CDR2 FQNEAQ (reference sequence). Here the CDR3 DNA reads TGTGCCAGCACCATAGGACAGGGGCGCTCAGGAGGCTACACCTTC. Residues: CASTIGQGRSGGYTF.

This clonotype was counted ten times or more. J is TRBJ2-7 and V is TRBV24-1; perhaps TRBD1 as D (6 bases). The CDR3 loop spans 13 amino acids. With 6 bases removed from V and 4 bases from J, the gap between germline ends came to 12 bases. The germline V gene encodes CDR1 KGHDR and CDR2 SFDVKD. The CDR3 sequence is CATSPTGRYEQYF. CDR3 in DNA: TGTGCCACCAGTCCTACAGGGAGATACGAGCAGTACTTC.

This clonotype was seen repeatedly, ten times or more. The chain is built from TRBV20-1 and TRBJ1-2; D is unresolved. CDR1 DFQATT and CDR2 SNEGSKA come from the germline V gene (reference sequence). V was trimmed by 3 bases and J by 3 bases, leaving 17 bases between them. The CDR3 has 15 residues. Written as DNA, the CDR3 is TGCAGTGCTAGCCCCAGAATGGGCCATTACTATGGCTACACCTTC. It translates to CSASPRMGHYYGYTF.

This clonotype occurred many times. The CDR3 reads CASSYDKVRGETQYF. CDR3 nucleotide sequence: TGTGCCAGCAGTTACGACAAAGTCCGGGGGGAGACCCAGTACTTC. V usage is TRBV6-2 or TRBV6-3 and J usage is TRBJ2-5, with D maybe TRBD2 (6 bases). The CDR3 length is 15 residues. V gave up 2 bases and J gave up 5 bases, with 15 bases separating them. Germline V gives CDR1 MNHEY, CDR2 SVGEGT.

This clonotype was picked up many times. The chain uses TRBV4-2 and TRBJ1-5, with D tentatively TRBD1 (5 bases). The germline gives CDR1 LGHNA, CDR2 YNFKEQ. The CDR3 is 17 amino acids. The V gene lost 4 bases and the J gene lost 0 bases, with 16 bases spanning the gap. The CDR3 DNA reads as TGTGCCAGCAGCCGGGCCGAGGGGTCCTATAGCAATCAGCCCCAGCATTTT. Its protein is CASSRAEGSYSNQPQHF.

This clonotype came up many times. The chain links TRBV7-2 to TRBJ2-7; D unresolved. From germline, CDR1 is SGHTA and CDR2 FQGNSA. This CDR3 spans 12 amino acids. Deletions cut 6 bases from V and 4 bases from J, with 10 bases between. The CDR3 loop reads CASSPDLYEQYF. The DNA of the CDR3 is TGTGCCAGCAGTCCAGACCTGTACGAGCAGTACTTC.

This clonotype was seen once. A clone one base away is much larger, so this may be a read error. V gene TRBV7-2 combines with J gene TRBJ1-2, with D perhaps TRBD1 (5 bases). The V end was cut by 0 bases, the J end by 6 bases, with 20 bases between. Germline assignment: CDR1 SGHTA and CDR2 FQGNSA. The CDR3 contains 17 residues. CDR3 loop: CASSLARVGGGSDGYTF. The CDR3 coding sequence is TGTGCCAGCAGCTTAGCCAGGGTGGGTGGTGGATCGGATGGCTACACCTTC.